This T cell receptor (beta chain) was sequenced for a study of technical replicates of blood from a few donors (dated by TCRdb to 2016 to 2017). Library preparation was by the immunoSEQ multiplex PCR assay. TCRdb provides this immuneACCESS table in a form limited to in-frame rearrangements. Some clones are lacking; in checked studies, under half of them reflect an unresolved V gene, and why the rest are absent is not known. The sample contains fewer than 100,000 clones, roughly 90% of them found a single time. The top ten clonotypes cover 0.41% of the sample. As to this clone: Its antigen remains undetermined. No much larger clonotype is one base removed from it; base qualities were not supplied.

V is cut back by 7 bases and J by 0 bases, with 9 bases in the junction unmatched. The CDR3 sequence holds 15 residues, the cysteine and phenylalanine included. CDR3 DNA is the only sequence kept; it has 45 bases, read in frame from the first base. CDR1 and CDR2, looked up from the germline V gene (reference sequence), are LNHDA and SQIVND. The receptor comes from a human donor in good health. The sequencing sample was made of T cells isolated from PBMCs. The rearrangement joined TRBV19 to TRBJ2-7, with TRBD1 matching 7 junction bases. CDR3 sequence: CASTKDRRNSYEQYF. The nucleotides read TGTGCCAGTACGAAGGACAGGAGAAACTCCTACGAGCAGTACTTC.